The 8 T cell receptor beta chains below come from one sample, sequenced in a study of T-cell reconstitution after alpha-beta-depleted transplantation in children. For TCRbeta, the library was prepared with unique molecular identifiers. Via MiXCR, TCRdb re-called the PCR reads, giving one row per CDR3 protein. The sample contains just under 250,000 distinct CDR3 sequences, over 20% of which appear only once. Sequences were derived from PBMCs, sampled before TCRalphabeta/CD19-depleted stem cell transplant. The receptor set was obtained from a girl aged 2-10 years with Fanconi anemia, due to receive a stem cell transplant.

This clonotype has ten or more counts. The V and J genes are TRBV12-3 or TRBV12-4 and TRBJ2-7, with unresolved D. CDR3 length: 13 amino acids. V was shortened by 2 bases and J by 1 base, with 6 bases between the two germline ends. The CDR3 DNA follows: TGTGCCAGCAGTTTACTAGTATCCTACGAGCAGTACTTC. Translated: CASSLLVSYEQYF.

The DNA for the CDR3 is TGTGCCAGCAGCTTACGTCCCAGCACAGATACGCAGTATTTT. Amino acids: CASSLRPSTDTQYF. The chain uses TRBV7-6 and TRBJ2-3; the D is unclear. The V end lost 2 bases, the J end lost 0 bases, and 6 bases lay between the germline ends. This CDR3 region has 14 residues. CDR1 is SGHVS, CDR2 FNYEAQ, per germline.

This clonotype came up a few times. The V and J genes are TRBV7-2 and TRBJ1-2; no clear D. This CDR3 has 12 amino acids. Germline CDR1 and CDR2: SGHTA and FQGNSA. The V end was cut by 4 bases, the J end by 4 bases, with 7 bases between. CDR3 protein: CASSWESYGYTF. DNA of the CDR3: TGTGCCAGCAGCTGGGAGAGCTATGGCTACACCTTC. Drawing the rest from reference TRBV7-2 and TRBJ1-2, the complete variable domain is GAGVSQSPSNKVTEKGKDVELRCDPISGHTALYWYRQSLGQGLEFLIYFQGNSAPDKSGLPSDRFSAERTGGSVSTLTIQRTQQEDSAVYLCASSWESYGYTFGSGTRLTVV.

In its sample, this clonotype was seen a few times. The chain couples TRBV12-3 or TRBV12-4 to TRBJ2-1; TRBD2 matches at 13 bases. The CDR3 runs to 16 residues. V trimming: 6 bases; J trimming: 1 base; junction bases outside the gene matches: 3. The CDR3 bases are TGTGCCAGCAGGGGGACTAGCGGGACTTCCTACAATGAGCAGTTCTTC. This encodes CASRGTSGTSYNEQFF.

This clonotype was recorded at least ten times. The gene calls are TRBV29-1 and TRBJ2-7, with D possibly being TRBD1 (6 bases). The CDR3 extends over 14 amino acids. Germline V gives CDR1 SQVTM, CDR2 ANQGSEA. Trimming took 0 bases from V and 0 from J, leaving 9 bases between them. The CDR3 nucleotides read TGCAGCGTTGAAGATCACAGGGTCTCCTACGAGCAGTACTTC. Amino acid sequence: CSVEDHRVSYEQYF.

This clonotype was recorded a few times. The chain couples TRBV2 to TRBJ2-3; 9 bases map to TRBD2. There are 14 residues in the CDR3. Germline V gene sequence: CDR1 SNHLY, CDR2 FYNNEI. J lost 1 base, V lost 4 bases, and 0 bases had no gene match. CDR3 sequence reads: CASSASGGTDTQYF. The CDR3 DNA reads TGTGCCAGCAGTGCTAGCGGGGGCACAGATACGCAGTATTTT.

The chain uses TRBV29-1 and TRBJ2-1, with 12 positions matching TRBD2. Germline lookup yields CDR1 SQVTM and CDR2 ANQGSEA. The CDR3 has 14 amino acids. The J segment lost 15 bases and the V segment lost 2 bases, leaving 11 bases of the junction unmatched. The CDR3 nucleotides read TGCAGCGTTGAAATGAGACTAGCGGGGGTCGCGGCGTTCTTC. Protein: CSVEMRLAGVAAFF.

This clonotype was detected ten times or more. V and J are TRBV18 and TRBJ2-7; TRBD1 matches at 12 bases. Unmatched junction bases numbered 4, after V lost 2 bases and J lost 5 bases. The CDR3 is 15 amino acids. Germline V gives CDR1 KGHSH, CDR2 LQKENI. For the CDR3, the DNA is TGTGCCAGCTCACCAATGGGACAGGGGGCTAACGAGCAGTACTTC. It codes for CASSPMGQGANEQYF. Variable domain in full (rest from reference TRBV18 and TRBJ2-7): NAGVMQNPRHLVRRRGQEARLRCSPMKGHSHVYWYRQLPEEGLKFMVYLQKENIIDESGMPKERFSAEFPKEGPSILRIQQVVRGDSAAYFCASSPMGQGANEQYFGPGTRLTVT.